A single sample gave rise to the 9 T cell receptor beta chains below, sequenced in a study of T cells after yellow fever vaccination. Each CDR3 protein gets one entry after TCRdb re-called the 5' RACE reads with MiXCR. Counted here are some 600,000 distinct CDR3 sequences, roughly an eighth occurring once; the ten biggest clones make up about 16%. The specimen was PBMCs, collected on the day of the yellow fever booster vaccination. Receptors were obtained from a man aged 25-45 years who received the YFV17D yellow fever vaccine.

The chain uses TRBV5-4 and TRBJ2-2, with D possibly being TRBD1 (5 bases). The CDR3 sequence is 13 residues long. CDR1 is SGHNT and CDR2 is YYREEE in the germline V gene (reference sequence). Deletions cut 4 bases from V and 6 bases from J, with 10 bases between. DNA of the CDR3: TGTGCCAGCAGCGCGGCAGGGTCCGGGGAGCTGTTTTTT. Amino acid sequence: CASSAAGSGELFF.

This clonotype has more than one count but fewer than ten. The chain is built from TRBV7-2 and TRBJ2-1; D remains ambiguous. Per germline, CDR1 SGHTA and CDR2 FQGNSA. The CDR3 consists of 15 residues. Trimming pared 1 base from V and 3 bases from J, leaving 10 bases between. CDR3 loop: CASSLVSSHYNEQFF. In DNA form, the CDR3 reads TGTGCCAGCAGCTTAGTTTCAAGCCACTACAATGAGCAGTTCTTC.

This clonotype appeared a few times. The CDR3 nucleotides are TGTGCCAGCTCACCACTCGGGGGTGGGAATCAGCCCCAGCATTTT. Its translation: CASSPLGGGNQPQHF. The chain uses TRBV18 and TRBJ1-5; D perhaps matches TRBD1 (5 bases). V was shortened by 1 base and J by 4 bases, with 11 bases between the two germline ends. The CDR3 covers 15 residues. The germline gives CDR1 KGHSH, CDR2 LQKENI.

This chain uses TRBV14 with TRBJ2-1; unclear D gene. Germline V CDR1 and CDR2: SGHDN, FVKESK. There are 14 residues in the CDR3. Trimming removed 7 bases at V and 0 bases at J, with 10 bases between. CDR3 sequence reads: CASKGPASYNEQFF. The CDR3 DNA is TGTGCCAGCAAGGGTCCCGCCTCCTACAATGAGCAGTTCTTC.

The chain carries TRBV20-1 and TRBJ2-6, with D perhaps matching TRBD2 (7 bases). This CDR3 has 18 residues. Trimming removed 1 base at V and 0 bases at J, with 16 bases between. Per the germline V gene, CDR1 is DFQATT and CDR2 is SNEGSKA (reference sequence). CDR3 nucleotide sequence: TGCAGTGCTAGAGGGGGAGGGACACCGAGCTCTGGGGCCAACGTCCTGACTTTC. Translated, it gives CSARGGGTPSSGANVLTF.

This clonotype was seen many times. J is TRBJ2-7 and V is TRBV6-2 or TRBV6-3; no definite D call. The length of the CDR3 is 13 residues. Trimming pared 1 base from V and 6 bases from J, leaving 10 bases between. The germline CDR1 and CDR2 sequences are MNHEY and SVGEGT. CDR3 in DNA: TGTGCCAGCAGTTACTTACCCCGTAGCGAGCAGTACTTC. This gives the protein CASSYLPRSEQYF.

The rearrangement joins TRBV28 to TRBJ2-2; TRBD2 matches 9 bases. V shed 6 bases, J shed 2 bases, and the junction held 13 bases outside the gene matches. CDR3 size: 18 residues. Germline V gene lookup returns CDR1 MDHEN and CDR2 SYDVKM. The CDR3 bases are TGTGCCAGCAGCCCACCCCGCCGGCTAGCGGGAAACACCGGGGAGCTGTTTTTT. Translated: CASSPPRRLAGNTGELFF. Full variable domain (remainder filled in from reference TRBV28 and TRBJ2-2): DVKVTQSSRYLVKRTGEKVFLECVQDMDHENMFWYRQDPGLGLRLIYFSYDVKMKEKGDIPEGYSVSREKKERFSLILESASTNQTSMYLCASSPPRRLAGNTGELFFGEGSRLTVL.

V gene TRBV7-6 combines with J gene TRBJ2-3; TRBD2 matches at 11 bases. The CDR3 has 18 amino acids. The J segment lost 6 bases and the V segment lost 5 bases, leaving 16 bases of the junction unmatched. CDR1 is SGHVS, CDR2 FNYEAQ, per germline. The CDR3 region has the DNA TGTGCCAGCAGCCTTTCATACCCGGGACTAGCGGATGGGGATACGCAGTATTTT. Translation: CASSLSYPGLADGDTQYF.

This clonotype was found a few times. The V call is TRBV18, the J call TRBJ2-2, with 10 positions matching TRBD2. The J segment lost 4 bases and the V segment lost 0 bases, leaving 11 bases of the junction unmatched. The CDR3 covers 19 residues. CDR1 KGHSH and CDR2 LQKENI come from the germline V gene. In DNA, the CDR3 is TGTGCCAGCTCACCACCGGGTCTAGCGGGAGTTGGAAGCACCGGGGAGCTGTTTTTT. Translated: CASSPPGLAGVGSTGELFF.